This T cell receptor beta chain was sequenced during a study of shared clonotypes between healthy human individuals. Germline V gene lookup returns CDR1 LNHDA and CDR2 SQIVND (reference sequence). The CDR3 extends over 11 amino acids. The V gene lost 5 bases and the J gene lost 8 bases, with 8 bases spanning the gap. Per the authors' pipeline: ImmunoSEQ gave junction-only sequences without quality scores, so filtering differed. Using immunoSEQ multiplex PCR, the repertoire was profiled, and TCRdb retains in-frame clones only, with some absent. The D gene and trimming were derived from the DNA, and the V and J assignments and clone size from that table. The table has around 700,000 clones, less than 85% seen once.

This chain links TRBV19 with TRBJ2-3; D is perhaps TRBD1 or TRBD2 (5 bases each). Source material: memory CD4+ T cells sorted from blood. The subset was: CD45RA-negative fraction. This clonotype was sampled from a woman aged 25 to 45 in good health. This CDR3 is CASSGGPTQYF. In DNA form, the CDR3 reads TGTGCCAGTAGTGGGGGTCCTACGCAGTATTTT. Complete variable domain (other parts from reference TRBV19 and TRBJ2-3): DGGITQSPKYLFRKEGQNVTLSCEQNLNHDAMYWYRQDPGQGLRLIYYSQIVNDFQKGDIAEGYSVSREKKESFPLTVTSAQKNPTAFYLCASSGGPTQYFGPGTRLTVL.